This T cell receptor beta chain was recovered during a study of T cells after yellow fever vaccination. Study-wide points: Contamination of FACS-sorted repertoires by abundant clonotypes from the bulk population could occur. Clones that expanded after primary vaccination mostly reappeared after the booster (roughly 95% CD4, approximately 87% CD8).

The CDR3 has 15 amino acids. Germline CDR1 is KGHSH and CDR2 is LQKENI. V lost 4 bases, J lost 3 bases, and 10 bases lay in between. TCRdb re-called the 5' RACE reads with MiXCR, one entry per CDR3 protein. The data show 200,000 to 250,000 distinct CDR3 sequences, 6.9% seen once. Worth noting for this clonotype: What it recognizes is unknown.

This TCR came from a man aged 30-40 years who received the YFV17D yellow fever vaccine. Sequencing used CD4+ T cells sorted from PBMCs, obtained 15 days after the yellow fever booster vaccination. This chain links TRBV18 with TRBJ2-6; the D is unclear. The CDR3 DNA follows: TGTGCCAGCTCACTGGCGCTGCGTGGGGCCAACGTCCTGACTTTC. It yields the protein CASSLALRGANVLTF.